The rows below give T cell receptor beta chains drawn from one sample of a study of patients and donors after allogeneic stem cell transplantation. TCRdb analysed the RT-PCR reads with MiXCR anew, one entry per CDR3 protein. The sample consists of some 92,000 distinct CDR3 sequences, 40% to 60% of them appearing once. Sequences were obtained from blood, either unsorted or a sorted T cell fraction (not recorded which). Every receptor here comes from a human donor who was either an allogeneic HSCT recipient or a stem cell or donor lymphocyte infusion donor (not recorded which). It is not recorded whose cells these are; they may come from a transplant donor. Both conserved end residues are part of each CDR3. D genes are given only for firm matches. Clone size is shown for a subset of rows, as once, few, many or a class of expanded clone.

j_call clone_size v_call d_call cdr3_aa cdr3_nt
TRBJ2-3 - TRBV9 - CASSALGTDTQYF TGTGCCAGCAGCGCTCTTGGAACAGATACGCAGTATTTT
TRBJ1-2 - TRBV12-3/TRBV12-4 - CASSTRVYGYTF TGTGCCAGCAGCACTCGGGTTTATGGCTACACCTTC
TRBJ1-5 few TRBV12-3/TRBV12-4 - CASSFGRQPQHF TGTGCCAGCAGTTTTGGGAGGCAGCCCCAGCATTTT
TRBJ2-5 - TRBV27 - CASSFTSPPYQETQYF TGTGCCAGCAGTTTTACCTCCCCCCCCTACCAAGAGACCCAGTACTTC
TRBJ2-7 - TRBV28 - CASSQGRWDEQYF TGTGCCAGCAGTCAAGGTCGATGGGACGAGCAGTACTTC
TRBJ1-2 - TRBV29-1 - CSVGREFYGYTF TGCAGCGTTGGCCGGGAATTCTATGGCTACACCTTC
TRBJ1-2 - TRBV20-1 - CSARGTRGTYYGYTF TGCAGTGCTAGAGGCACCAGGGGAACCTACTATGGCTACACCTTC
TRBJ1-6 - TRBV6-5 TRBD1 CASRLTGGAYNSPLHF TGTGCCAGCAGACTCACAGGGGGCGCTTATAATTCACCCCTCCACTTT
TRBJ2-1 - TRBV11-2 TRBD2 CASRAIRLAGRSSYNEQFF TGTGCCAGCAGAGCGATCCGACTAGCGGGCCGTAGCTCCTACAATGAGCAGTTCTTC
TRBJ1-1 - TRBV4-1 TRBD1 CASSQGTGDTEAFF TGCGCCAGCAGCCAGGGGACAGGGGACACTGAAGCTTTCTTT
TRBJ1-2 few TRBV4-3 - CASSQGNSGGAEGYTF TGCGCCAGCAGCCAAGGGAATAGTGGAGGGGCGGAAGGCTACACCTTC
TRBJ1-5 - TRBV12-3/TRBV12-4 TRBD1 CASSRTGAYQPQHF TGTGCCAGCAGTCGGACAGGGGCATATCAGCCCCAGCATTTT
TRBJ1-2 - TRBV6-5 - CASGALAGFKRSYGYTF TGTGCCAGCGGAGCGCTGGCAGGGTTTAAACGTAGCTATGGCTACACCTTC
TRBJ1-5 - TRBV7-2 - CASSSLNQPQHF TGTGCCAGCAGCTCCCTGAATCAGCCCCAGCATTTT
TRBJ1-1 - TRBV7-9 - CASSLGFSPPGTEAFF TGTGCCAGCAGCTTAGGTTTTTCACCACCGGGGACTGAAGCTTTCTTT
TRBJ1-1 few TRBV20-1 TRBD1 CSAPGGVNTEAFF TGCAGTGCTCCAGGGGGGGTGAACACTGAAGCTTTCTTT
TRBJ1-2 - TRBV20-1 - CSARLLNRYGYTF TGCAGTGCTAGGCTACTGAATCGATATGGCTACACCTTC
TRBJ1-2 few TRBV5-1 - CASSAESLFNGYTF TGCGCCAGCAGCGCCGAGAGTCTTTTTAATGGCTACACCTTC
TRBJ1-4 - TRBV7-9 - CASRRGQPTNEKLFF TGTGCCAGCAGACGCGGACAGCCAACTAATGAAAAACTGTTTTTT
TRBJ1-2 - TRBV24-1 TRBD1 CATSQGARGYTF TGTGCCACCAGCCAGGGGGCGCGGGGCTACACCTTC
TRBJ1-5 few TRBV7-2 - CASSQRRDQPQHF TGTGCCAGCAGCCAGAGGAGGGATCAGCCCCAGCATTTT
TRBJ1-1 - TRBV5-1 TRBD1 CASSLGGQKAFF TGCGCCAGCAGCTTGGGGGGACAGAAAGCTTTCTTT
TRBJ1-1 few TRBV19 - CASSMDGLNTEAFF TGTGCCAGTAGTATGGACGGCTTAAACACTGAAGCTTTCTTT
TRBJ1-1 - TRBV12-3/TRBV12-4 - CASTKDSSNTEAFF TGTGCCAGCACTAAGGACAGCTCCAACACTGAAGCTTTCTTT
TRBJ2-7 few TRBV3-2 - CASSQASSGYTYEQYF TGTGCCAGCAGCCAAGCGAGTAGCGGGTATACCTACGAGCAGTACTTC
TRBJ1-1 few TRBV6-6 - CASSYSTQGPLNTEAFF TGTGCCAGCAGTTACTCGACCCAGGGACCGTTGAACACTGAAGCTTTCTTT
TRBJ2-3 once TRBV5-1 - CASSLGRGTSTDTQYF TGCGCCAGCAGCTTAGGCAGGGGGACTAGCACAGATACGCAGTATTTT
TRBJ1-2 - TRBV5-1 TRBD1 CASSYTGTDGYTF TGCGCCAGCAGCTATACCGGGACAGATGGCTACACCTTC
TRBJ1-1 - TRBV7-3 - CASSLFVGVPTSENTEAFF TGTGCCAGCAGCTTATTCGTGGGGGTGCCCACCTCCGAAAACACTGAAGCTTTCTTT
TRBJ1-2 few TRBV3-1 - CASSLRLNPTPNYGYTF TGTGCCAGCAGCCTAAGACTCAACCCCACACCGAACTATGGCTACACCTTC
TRBJ1-1 - TRBV19 TRBD1 CASRTGTVVHEAFF TGTGCCAGTAGGACCGGGACAGTTGTCCATGAAGCTTTCTTT
TRBJ1-1 - TRBV21-1 - CASSDVVGQGTKGEAFF -
TRBJ1-3 - TRBV10-3 - CAISERGGSGNTIYF TGTGCCATCAGTGAGAGGGGTGGCTCTGGAAACACCATATATTTT
TRBJ1-6 - TRBV30 - CAWSLNLDSSYNSPLHF TGTGCCTGGAGCCTAAACCTCGATAGCTCCTATAATTCACCCCTCCACTTT
TRBJ2-7 once TRBV4-2 - CASSQVVETYEQYF TGTGCCAGCAGCCAAGTAGTGGAGACCTACGAGCAGTACTTC
TRBJ1-4 - TRBV6-5 - CASSWDGTQREKLFF TGTGCCAGCAGCTGGGACGGGACACAGCGAGAAAAACTGTTTTTT
TRBJ1-5 - TRBV4-1 - CASSRELNRGNQPQHF TGCGCCAGCAGCCGCGAACTAAACAGGGGCAATCAGCCCCAGCATTTT
TRBJ1-5 - TRBV6-2/TRBV6-3 - CASTQTGNQPQHF TGTGCCAGCACCCAAACCGGGAATCAGCCCCAGCATTTT
TRBJ1-6 - TRBV5-1 - CASSFRQENSPLHF TGCGCCAGCAGCTTTCGGCAGGAAAATTCACCCCTCCACTTT
TRBJ2-6 - TRBV24-1 TRBD2 CATSDSRTSGGSGANVLTF TGTGCCACCAGTGATTCCCGGACTAGCGGAGGCTCTGGGGCCAACGTCCTGACTTTC
TRBJ1-1 - TRBV7-9 TRBD1 CASSDRGDTEAFF TGTGCCAGCAGCGACAGGGGGGACACTGAAGCTTTCTTT
TRBJ2-7 - TRBV18 - CASSPGAGDEQYF TGTGCCAGCTCACCGGGAGCCGGGGACGAGCAGTACTTC